The 20 T cell receptor beta chains listed next were all sequenced from one sample in a study of blood T cell repertoires in COVID-19. This table comes from immunoSEQ multiplex PCR, and its TCRdb copy is limited to in-frame clones, with some not included. The sample includes some 250,000 clones, approximately 83% seen only once; the top ten take more than 2.5%. What was sequenced was peripheral blood. The receptors derive from a woman in her thirties who had recovered from COVID-19.

The rearrangement uses TRBV4-1 and TRBJ1-1; TRBD1 is a possible D gene (6 bases). The CDR3 sequence is 17 residues long. CDR1 is MGHRA and CDR2 is YSYEKL in the germline V gene. V lost 0 bases, J lost 4 bases, and 18 bases lay in between. CDR3 coding DNA: TGCGCCAGCAGCCAAGATCCAGGGGTTTCAGGTTTCACTGAAGCTTTCTTT. It encodes CASSQDPGVSGFTEAFF.

The chain recombines TRBV25-1 with TRBJ2-2, with 8 bases lining up with TRBD1. V trimming: 2 bases; J trimming: 5 bases; junction bases outside the gene matches: 4. Germline CDR1 and CDR2: MGHDK and SYGVNS. This CDR3 comprises 15 residues. CDR3 protein: CASSEATGVTGELFF. The CDR3 DNA reads TGTGCCAGCAGTGAAGCGACAGGGGTTACCGGGGAGCTGTTTTTT. Together with reference TRBV25-1 and TRBJ2-2, the CDR3 gives the full variable domain: EADIYQTPRYLVIGTGKKITLECSQTMGHDKMYWYQQDPGMELHLIHYSYGVNSTEKGDLSSESTVSRIRTEHFPLTLESARPSHTSQYLCASSEATGVTGELFFGEGSRLTVL.

This chain joins TRBV12-2 and TRBJ2-3; the D call in the table, TRBD1, was not verified against the DNA. TRBV12-2 is listed as a pseudogene. The CDR3 spans 17 residues. CDR3 in amino acids: CASRNAGTVESSDTQYF. The CDR3 DNA follows: TGTGCAAGTCGCAACGCCGGGACAGTTGAGTCATCAGATACGCAGTATTTT.

The genes are TRBV5-4 and TRBJ2-1; 13 nucleotides match TRBD2. CDR3 size: 15 residues. Unmatched junction bases numbered 5, after V lost 4 bases and J lost 7 bases. CDR1 is SGHNT, CDR2 YYREEE, per germline (reference sequence). This chain's CDR3 is CASSGTSGVSNEQFF. The CDR3 nucleotides read TGTGCCAGCAGCGGGACTAGCGGGGTATCAAATGAGCAGTTCTTC.

V is TRBV4-1 and J is TRBJ1-1; unclear D gene. Germline loops: CDR1 MGHRA, CDR2 YSYEKL. Between the trimmed V and J ends, which lost 5 bases and 2 bases, there was a span of 9 bases. The CDR3 runs 13 residues. The CDR3: CASSDEGNTEAFF. CDR3 DNA sequence: TGCGCCAGCAGCGACGAGGGTAACACTGAAGCTTTCTTT.

CDR3 nucleotide sequence: TGTGCCAGCAGCTTAGTGGCGGGACAGGGGATCGATGGCTACACCTTC. The encoded protein is CASSLVAGQGIDGYTF. V and J are TRBV7-2 and TRBJ1-2, with 10 bases aligning to TRBD1. The V segment lost 1 base and the J segment 6 bases; nucleotides outside the gene matches: 8. CDR3 length: 16 residues. Germline V gene sequence: CDR1 SGHTA, CDR2 FQGNSA.

The V call is TRBV5-1, the J call TRBJ1-2; 9 nucleotides line up with TRBD1. V lost 2 bases to trimming and J lost 6 bases; unmatched junction nucleotides: 8. CDR3 length: 15 amino acids. The germline gives CDR1 SGHRS, CDR2 YFSETQ. The CDR3 reads CASSFTSTGGDGYTF. In DNA, the CDR3 is TGCGCCAGCAGCTTTACCTCGACAGGGGGGGATGGCTACACCTTC. Looking up the rest from reference TRBV5-1 and TRBJ1-2 gives the full variable domain: KAGVTQTPRYLIKTRGQQVTLSCSPISGHRSVSWYQQTPGQGLQFLFEYFSETQRNKGNFPGRFSGRQFSNSRSEMNVSTLELGDSALYLCASSFTSTGGDGYTFGSGTRLTVV.

The chain carries TRBV5-1 and TRBJ2-1; 10 bases line up with TRBD1. Germline CDR1 SGHRS, CDR2 YFSETQ. V lost 0 bases, J lost 8 bases, and 11 bases stayed unmatched. The length of the CDR3 is 17 residues. The CDR3 nucleotides read TGCGCCAGCAGCTTGGTGACAGGGGGCCTTCACAGCGATGAGCAGTTCTTC. The encoded protein is CASSLVTGGLHSDEQFF.

The chain carries TRBV4-2 and TRBJ2-3; 7 bases are shared with TRBD2. The germline V gene encodes CDR1 LGHNA and CDR2 YNFKEQ. With 4 bases clipped from V and 4 bases from J, the junction kept 17 bases outside the gene matches. The CDR3 runs to 18 residues. CDR3 sequence (DNA): TGTGCCAGCAGCCGGGAAAAAGAGCGGGGAGGCCTCCCAGATACGCAGTATTTT. Translating it yields CASSREKERGGLPDTQYF.

The CDR3 sequence: CASSRLQGAGNTEAFF. In DNA form, the CDR3 reads TGTGCCAGCAGCCGTTTGCAGGGGGCTGGGAACACTGAAGCTTTCTTT. This chain joins TRBV7-9 and TRBJ1-1, with TRBD1 identical over 8 bases. The CDR3 length is 16 residues. The J segment lost 1 base and the V segment lost 5 bases, leaving 9 bases of the junction unmatched. The germline V gene encodes CDR1 SEHNR and CDR2 FQNEAQ (reference sequence). The variable domain in full, completed from reference TRBV7-9 and TRBJ1-1, reads DTGVSQNPRHKITKRGQNVTFRCDPISEHNRLYWYRQTLGQGPEFLTYFQNEAQLEKSRLLSDRFSAERPKGSFSTLEIQRTEQGDSAMYLCASSRLQGAGNTEAFFGQGTRLTVV.

The chain joins TRBV11-2 to TRBJ2-1; D call uncertain. V lost 1 base, J lost 6 bases, and 22 bases lay in between. Germline V gene data show CDR1 as SGHAT and CDR2 as FQNNGV. The CDR3 contains 18 residues. Written as DNA, the CDR3 is TGTGCCAGCAGCTTAGTCTCCCCGCTAGAATTTAACTCCAATGAGCAGTTCTTC. It translates to CASSLVSPLEFNSNEQFF.

This chain uses TRBV7-2 with TRBJ1-5; D is unresolved. V lost 3 bases and J 0 bases, leaving 9 bases between the germline ends. From germline, CDR1 is SGHTA and CDR2 FQGNSA. This CDR3 is built from 15 residues. CDR3 coding DNA: TGTGCCAGCAGCTTGGGGAGTAATAGCAATCAGCCCCAGCATTTT. Translated, it gives CASSLGSNSNQPQHF.

The rearrangement uses TRBV27 and TRBJ1-2; 10 bases align to TRBD1. Germline values: CDR1 MNHEY, CDR2 SMNVEV (reference sequence). Trimming took 3 bases from V and 8 from J; bases not matched to a gene: 9. CDR3 length equals 15 residues. The CDR3 spells CASSFAPGQGEGYTF. The CDR3, as DNA: TGTGCCAGCAGTTTCGCCCCTGGACAGGGGGAGGGCTACACCTTC.

The chain recombines TRBV9 with TRBJ2-3; 7 bases line up with TRBD2. CDR1 and CDR2 from the germline V gene are SGDLS and YYNGEE. There are 16 residues in the CDR3. Trimming cost V 3 bases and J 1 base; bases outside gene matches: 8. The CDR3 region has the DNA TGTGCCAGCAGCGCAGAGGGGCTAGCGGGCACAGATACGCAGTATTTT. Translating gives CASSAEGLAGTDTQYF. The full variable domain, rest sourced from reference TRBV9 and TRBJ2-3, is DSGVTQTPKHLITATGQRVTLRCSPRSGDLSVYWYQQSLDQGLQFLIQYYNGEERAKGNILERFSAQQFPDLHSELNLSSLELGDSALYFCASSAEGLAGTDTQYFGPGTRLTVL.

The chain uses TRBV9 and TRBJ1-3; 8 bases are a match to TRBD1. The V gene's germline CDR1 is SGDLS and CDR2 YYNGEE. This CDR3 contains 17 residues. V lost 3 bases and J lost 3; bases outside the gene matches: 11. In nucleotides, the CDR3 is TGTGCCAGCAGCGCCTCCTCCGCAGGGGGCGTTGGAAACACCATATATTTT. This sequence encodes CASSASSAGGVGNTIYF.

The chain joins TRBV6-2 or TRBV6-3 to TRBJ2-1; D possibly corresponds to TRBD1 (6 bases). Trimming removed 6 bases from V and 0 bases from J, with 12 bases in between. The CDR3 contains 15 residues. Germline-derived CDR1 and CDR2 are MNHEY and SVGEGT. The CDR3 bases are TGTGCCAGCAGCCCAACAGGGAGCTCCTACAATGAGCAGTTCTTC. Protein sequence: CASSPTGSSYNEQFF.

J is TRBJ2-3 and V is TRBV6-6; 8 bases line up with TRBD2. The trim removed 3 bases at V and 3 bases at J, leaving 5 bases unmatched. From germline, CDR1 is MNHNY and CDR2 SVGAGI (reference sequence). The CDR3 is made up of 15 amino acids. CDR3 amino acids: CASSYYAGGTDTQYF. The CDR3 DNA follows: TGTGCCAGCAGTTATTATGCGGGGGGTACAGATACGCAGTATTTT.

This chain uses TRBV7-6 with TRBJ2-2, with TRBD2 matching over 10 bases. CDR1 and CDR2 from the germline V gene are SGHVS and FNYEAQ. J was trimmed by 4 bases and V by 6 bases; bases with no gene match: 5. The CDR3 spans 15 residues. The CDR3 spells CASRVLAGVTGELFF. The DNA of the CDR3 is TGTGCCAGCAGAGTTCTAGCGGGGGTCACCGGGGAGCTGTTTTTT.

This clone was observed once. The chain uses TRBV5-5 and TRBJ2-5; 10 bases align to TRBD2. The junction had 11 bases not matched to a gene; V was cut back by 0 bases and J by 6 bases. CDR1 and CDR2 from the germline V gene are SGHKS and YYEKEE (reference sequence). The CDR3 has 17 residues. The CDR3 DNA reads as TGTGCCAGCAGCTTGGTGCGGCTTCTAGCGGGGGATCAGACCCAGTACTTC. Amino acids: CASSLVRLLAGDQTQYF.

The V and J genes are TRBV30 and TRBJ1-6, with 9 bases that match TRBD1. The CDR3 is made up of 15 amino acids. With V trimmed by 2 bases and J by 10 bases, 9 bases remained unmatched. In germline, CDR1 is GTSNPN, CDR2 SVGIG (reference sequence). CDR3 loop: CAWSTRHRGQSPLHF. The DNA of the CDR3 is TGTGCCTGGAGTACCAGGCACAGGGGGCAGTCACCCCTCCACTTT.